This is a list of T cell receptor beta chains from one sample in a study of T cell changes during pregnancy in multiple sclerosis. Data came from immunoSEQ multiplex PCR; TCRdb stores just in-frame clones and leaves some out. Seen here are around 68,000 clones, 90% to 95% observed once, and the top ten hold over 1%. The sample was peripheral blood, taken after pregnancy. The receptors here all came from a female donor in good health, enrolled as a control in a pregnancy study. Both conserved end residues are part of each CDR3. D genes are given only for firm matches.

v_call: TRBV30
d_call: TRBD1
j_call: TRBJ1-4
cdr3_nt: TGTGCCTACTACCCTCGGACAGGGGATGAAAAACTGTTTTTT
cdr3_aa: CAYYPRTGDEKLFF

v_call: TRBV29-1
d_call: TRBD1
j_call: TRBJ2-3
cdr3_nt: TGCAGCGTTGGGGACAGGACCTGGACAGATACGCAGTATTTT
cdr3_aa: CSVGDRTWTDTQYF

v_call: TRBV7-3
d_call: -
j_call: TRBJ2-3
cdr3_nt: TGTGCCAGCAGCTTAACGCCAGGGATCAGCACAGATACGCAGTATTTT
cdr3_aa: CASSLTPGISTDTQYF

v_call: TRBV5-5
d_call: -
j_call: TRBJ1-5
cdr3_nt: TGTGCCAGCAGCTTGGGATACCAGGGGCAGCCCCAGCATTTT
cdr3_aa: CASSLGYQGQPQHF

v_call: TRBV9
d_call: -
j_call: TRBJ2-1
cdr3_nt: TGTGCCAGCAGCGGCGGGACTTCAAGCTCCTACAATGAGCAGTTCTTC
cdr3_aa: CASSGGTSSSYNEQFF

v_call: TRBV6-4
d_call: TRBD2
j_call: TRBJ2-1
cdr3_nt: TGTGCCAGCAGTCTCTCCGCGGGGGTTAACAATGAGCAGTTCTTC
cdr3_aa: CASSLSAGVNNEQFF

v_call: TRBV19
d_call: TRBD2
j_call: TRBJ2-7
cdr3_nt: TGTGCCAGTAGTATGAGCGGGACCCCTTTGGGGTACTACGAGCAGTACTTC
cdr3_aa: CASSMSGTPLGYYEQYF

v_call: TRBV7-9
d_call: TRBD1
j_call: TRBJ2-7
cdr3_nt: TGTGCCAGCAGCTTAGGGCCGGGACAGGGGACTCGGGAGCAGTACTTC
cdr3_aa: CASSLGPGQGTREQYF

v_call: TRBV7-9
d_call: -
j_call: TRBJ1-5
cdr3_nt: TGTGCCAGCAGCATACCGCCAGATCAGCCCCAGCATTTT
cdr3_aa: CASSIPPDQPQHF

v_call: TRBV6-5
d_call: -
j_call: TRBJ2-3
cdr3_nt: TGTGCCAGCACTCGGAGCCAGAGCACAGATACGCAGTATTTT
cdr3_aa: CASTRSQSTDTQYF

v_call: TRBV11-3
d_call: -
j_call: TRBJ1-2
cdr3_nt: TGTGCCAGCAGCTTACGTGCACAGGGAGGGGATGGCTACACCTTC
cdr3_aa: CASSLRAQGGDGYTF

v_call: TRBV29-1
d_call: -
j_call: TRBJ2-6
cdr3_nt: TGCAGCGTTGAGGAGCGACTCCCGGACTCTGGGGCCAACGTCCTGACTTTC
cdr3_aa: CSVEERLPDSGANVLTF

v_call: TRBV15
d_call: TRBD2
j_call: TRBJ2-4
cdr3_nt: TGTGCCACCAGCAGAGGACTAGCCCAAAACATTCAGTACTTC
cdr3_aa: CATSRGLAQNIQYF

v_call: TRBV7-2
d_call: -
j_call: TRBJ1-5
cdr3_nt: TGTGCCAGCAGCTTAGGGGTCGGGGATGCCCAGCATTTT
cdr3_aa: CASSLGVGDAQHF

v_call: TRBV27
d_call: -
j_call: TRBJ1-1
cdr3_nt: TGTGCCAGCAGTTTATCGTGGGGGGATGAAGCTTTCTTT
cdr3_aa: CASSLSWGDEAFF

v_call: TRBV4-3
d_call: -
j_call: TRBJ2-3
cdr3_nt: TGCGCCAGCAGCCAAGCCCCGCCAGGGAACACAGATACGCAGTATTTT
cdr3_aa: CASSQAPPGNTDTQYF

v_call: TRBV9
d_call: TRBD2
j_call: TRBJ2-1
cdr3_nt: TGTGCCAGCAGCCCATTTGGGACTAGCTTGGGCAATGAGCAGTTCTTC
cdr3_aa: CASSPFGTSLGNEQFF